The 10 T cell receptor beta chains below come from one sample, sequenced in a study of T cell responses to AZD1222 COVID-19 vaccine (dated by TCRdb to the early 2020s). Reading the label with the study, this specimen's time point is: baseline before first vaccination. To prepare the library, the immunoSEQ multiplex PCR assay was applied. TCRdb's version of the immuneACCESS table is confined to in-frame rearrangements and falls short of the full clone set. An unresolved V gene accounts for under half of the shortfall where checked; the remainder is of unknown origin. This sample is represented by 95,000 to 100,000 clones; roughly 86% of them were singletons. The ten largest clones add up to about 1.5% of the sample. Here the sequenced sample was peripheral blood, taken on day 0 of AZD1222 vaccination. All receptors derive from an adult in good health.

The rearrangement links TRBV30 to TRBJ2-1; D might be TRBD2 (6 bases). Germline V gene sequence: CDR1 GTSNPN, CDR2 SVGIG (reference sequence). V shed 7 bases and J shed 0 bases, with 13 bases lying between them. The CDR3 runs 14 residues. The CDR3 nucleotides read TGTGCCTCTGGAGGGACCAACTCCTACAATGAGCAGTTCTTC. Its translation is CASGGTNSYNEQFF.

This chain links TRBV27 with TRBJ2-2; 12 nucleotides agree with TRBD2. The CDR3 totals 18 residues. Germline CDR1 reads MNHEY; CDR2 reads SMNVEV (reference sequence). Germline trimming cut 5 bases from V and 4 bases from J; bases unmatched to any gene: 11. The CDR3 DNA sequence: TGTGCCAGCAGTATCCGGACTAGCGGGAAAGGGGGCACCGGGGAGCTGTTTTTT. Its protein product is CASSIRTSGKGGTGELFF.

The sample holds a few counts of this clone. The chain carries TRBV5-4 and TRBJ2-7, with 8 bases matching TRBD1. This CDR3 is built from 12 residues. The germline V gene has CDR1 SGHNT and CDR2 YYREEE (reference sequence). J was trimmed by 6 bases and V by 4 bases; bases with no gene match: 3. CDR3 nucleotides: TGTGCCAGCAGCATCGACAGGGGCGAGCAGTACTTC. As protein: CASSIDRGEQYF.

The chain recombines TRBV5-1 with TRBJ1-2; D is unclear. The CDR3 is made up of 14 amino acids. V lost 4 bases, J lost 8 bases, and 18 bases lay in between. Germline loops: CDR1 SGHRS, CDR2 YFSETQ. The CDR3 reads CASSHPLKARGYTF. CDR3 nucleotides: TGCGCCAGCAGCCACCCTCTCAAGGCACGGGGCTACACCTTC.

J is TRBJ1-6 and V is TRBV30; 8 bases map to TRBD1. Trimming cost V 0 bases and J 10 bases; bases outside gene matches: 8. CDR1 is GTSNPN and CDR2 is SVGIG in the germline V gene (reference sequence). This CDR3 region has 15 residues. For the CDR3, the DNA is TGTGCCTGGAGTGTACAGGGGGTAGTCAGCTCACCCCTCCACTTT. Its translation: CAWSVQGVVSSPLHF.

The rearrangement joins TRBV19 to TRBJ2-7, with 8 bases matching TRBD1. The CDR3 runs 12 residues. The V segment lost 6 bases and the J segment 5 bases; nucleotides outside the gene matches: 3. Germline CDR1 is LNHDA and CDR2 is SQIVND (reference sequence). The CDR3: CASRTGADEQYF. Written as DNA, the CDR3 is TGTGCCAGTAGGACAGGGGCAGACGAGCAGTACTTC. Filled out from reference TRBV19 and TRBJ2-7, the complete variable domain reads DGGITQSPKYLFRKEGQNVTLSCEQNLNHDAMYWYRQDPGQGLRLIYYSQIVNDFQKGDIAEGYSVSREKKESFPLTVTSAQKNPTAFYLCASRTGADEQYFGPGTRLTVT.

This clone was observed once. The gene calls are TRBV15 and TRBJ2-7, with unresolved D. From germline, CDR1 is LNHNV and CDR2 YYDKDF (reference sequence). Trimming took 0 bases from V and 3 from J, leaving 12 bases between them. The CDR3 is made up of 15 amino acids. This chain's CDR3 is CATSRDKGYRYEQYF. The CDR3 DNA reads TGTGCCACCAGCAGAGATAAAGGCTATCGCTACGAGCAGTACTTC. The whole variable domain, remainder taken from reference TRBV15 and TRBJ2-7, is DAMVIQNPRYQVTQFGKPVTLSCSQTLNHNVMYWYQQKSSQAPKLLFHYYDKDFNNEADTPDNFQSRRPNTSFCFLDIRSPGLGDTAMYLCATSRDKGYRYEQYFGPGTRLTVT.

The rearrangement joins TRBV28 to TRBJ2-1, with 13 bases identical to TRBD2. The CDR3 contains 19 residues. V was pared by 3 bases and J by 5 bases, with 13 bases of the junction left unmatched. Germline values: CDR1 MDHEN, CDR2 SYDVKM. The CDR3 is CASSLPPGLAGSGDNEQFF. In DNA form, the CDR3 reads TGTGCCAGCAGTTTGCCTCCGGGACTAGCGGGATCTGGGGACAATGAGCAGTTCTTC.

J is TRBJ2-3 and V is TRBV6-2 or TRBV6-3; 8 nucleotides match TRBD1. This CDR3 contains 14 residues. Trimming took 6 bases from V and 2 from J; bases not matched to a gene: 4. Germline values: CDR1 MNHEY, CDR2 SVGEGT. The CDR3 region has the DNA TGTGCCAGCAGCCAGGGACAGGCCACAGATACGCAGTATTTT. This encodes CASSQGQATDTQYF.

The chain carries TRBV2 and TRBJ2-1, with 9 nucleotides matching TRBD2. V dropped 4 bases and J dropped 7; count of bases not matched to a gene: 5. Germline assignment: CDR1 SNHLY and CDR2 FYNNEI. This CDR3 spans 14 amino acids. The DNA of the CDR3 is TGTGCCAGCAGTGTAGCGGGAGAGGGAAATGAGCAGTTCTTC. Translated, it gives CASSVAGEGNEQFF.